The next 27 T cell receptor beta chains were all read from a single sample in a study of cytomegalovirus exposure and HLA in healthy donors. A multiplex PCR was run with 60 Vbeta primers and 13 Jbeta primers. The repertoire was sequenced with immunoSEQ multiplex PCR; TCRdb's copy has only in-frame clones and lacks some. The sample lists 100,000 to 120,000 clones, 78% occurring once. Sequencing was done on a sample of PBMCs. These receptors all stem from a young man in good health and CMV-seronegative.

CDR3 DNA: TGTGCCAGCAGTGAAGTGGGGGGGTGGACCACCGGGGAGCTGTTTTTT. Its translation: CASSEVGGWTTGELFF. The rearrangement joins TRBV6-1 to TRBJ2-2, with 7 bases that match TRBD2. After removal of 1 base from V and 4 bases from J, the junction contained 6 bases not matched to a gene. The germline gives CDR1 MNHNS, CDR2 SASEGT. The CDR3 runs to 16 residues.

This sequence joins TRBV6-5 and TRBJ1-1; no clear D. Trimming pared 0 bases from V and 1 base from J, leaving 9 bases between. This CDR3 comprises 15 residues. Germline V gene sequence: CDR1 MNHEY, CDR2 SVGAGI. CDR3 DNA: TGTGCCAGCAGTTACTCGACACCTCGGAACACTGAAGCTTTCTTT. This sequence encodes CASSYSTPRNTEAFF.

The genes are TRBV7-2 and TRBJ1-2; possible D gene TRBD1, 6 bases. Germline assignment: CDR1 SGHTA and CDR2 FQGNSA. There are 13 residues in the CDR3. V shed 4 bases and J shed 7 bases, with 13 bases lying between them. CDR3 residues: CASSSGQGLGYTF. CDR3 DNA: TGTGCCAGCAGCTCCGGGCAGGGGCTTGGCTACACCTTC.

This sequence joins TRBV5-4 and TRBJ1-1, with 10 bases lining up with TRBD1. The CDR3 extends over 15 amino acids. V lost 0 bases and J lost 11; bases outside the gene matches: 10. Germline V gene sequence: CDR1 SGHNT, CDR2 YYREEE (reference sequence). The CDR3 is CASSLGGQGDVTAFF. The CDR3 DNA reads TGTGCCAGCAGCTTGGGCGGACAGGGGGACGTGACGGCTTTCTTT. The full variable domain, its missing parts supplied by reference TRBV5-4 and TRBJ1-1, is ETGVTQSPTHLIKTRGQQVTLRCSSQSGHNTVSWYQQALGQGPQFIFQYYREEENGRGNFPPRFSGLQFPNYSSELNVNALELDDSALYLCASSLGGQGDVTAFFGQGTRLTVV.

The chain combines TRBV28 with TRBJ2-3, with TRBD2 identical over 13 bases. This CDR3 is built from 16 residues. The germline gives CDR1 MDHEN, CDR2 SYDVKM. J gave up 4 bases and V 4 bases, and 5 bases lay outside the gene matches. The CDR3 nucleotides are TGTGCCAGCAGTTGGATACTAGCGGGAGGGGCAGATACGCAGTATTTT. Its protein is CASSWILAGGADTQYF.

This chain joins TRBV5-1 and TRBJ2-3, with 11 bases matching TRBD2. Unmatched junction bases numbered 6, after V lost 4 bases and J lost 2 bases. Germline CDR1 is SGHRS and CDR2 is YFSETQ. This CDR3 has 16 residues. The CDR3: CASSPRLAGSTDTQYF. For the CDR3, the DNA is TGCGCCAGCAGCCCCAGACTAGCGGGGTCCACAGATACGCAGTATTTT.

This clone has just a few counts. In nucleotides, the CDR3 is TGTGCCAGCAGCACAGGACAGGGAGTTTACGAGCAGTACTTC. The encoded protein is CASSTGQGVYEQYF. The rearrangement links TRBV28 to TRBJ2-7, with 8 bases fitting TRBD1. V shed 6 bases, J shed 4 bases, and the junction held 8 bases outside the gene matches. CDR1 and CDR2 from the germline V gene are MDHEN and SYDVKM. This CDR3 is built from 14 residues.

The DNA for the CDR3 is TGTGCCAGCAGCTTAGCCCCAGCGGGAGGCAATGAGCAGTTCTTC. Amino acid sequence: CASSLAPAGGNEQFF. V and J are TRBV7-2 and TRBJ2-1; 9 positions agree with TRBD2. V trimming: 0 bases; J trimming: 6 bases; junction bases outside the gene matches: 3. CDR1 is SGHTA and CDR2 is FQGNSA in the germline V gene. This CDR3 spans 15 amino acids.

This chain links TRBV28 with TRBJ2-7, with a tentative D call TRBD1 (6 bases). Trimming pared 1 base from V and 0 bases from J, leaving 10 bases between. From germline, CDR1 is MDHEN and CDR2 SYDVKM. The CDR3 spans 15 residues. The CDR3 DNA is TGTGCCAGCAGTTTATCAGGGGCTGGCTCCTACGAGCAGTACTTC. Translated: CASSLSGAGSYEQYF.

The chain has TRBV15 and TRBJ2-1, with D possibly matching TRBD1 (6 bases). Trimming took off 1 base at V and 5 bases at J, with 12 bases between the two ends. The germline V gene encodes CDR1 LNHNV and CDR2 YYDKDF (reference sequence). This CDR3 has 15 amino acids. The CDR3 region has the DNA TGTGCCACCAGCAGAGCTACCCGGACAGACAATGAGCAGTTCTTC. It is translated as CATSRATRTDNEQFF.

V is TRBV27 and J is TRBJ1-3; maybe TRBD1 (6 bases). CDR1 MNHEY and CDR2 SMNVEV come from the germline V gene (reference sequence). The CDR3 spans 16 residues. Trimming pared 5 bases from V and 4 bases from J, leaving 18 bases between. The CDR3 spells CASSPLRQADGNTIYF. CDR3 sequence (DNA): TGTGCCAGCAGTCCCCTTCGACAGGCTGACGGAAACACCATATATTTT.

J is TRBJ2-7 and V is TRBV12-5; 8 bases map to TRBD1. The CDR3 totals 17 residues. With 2 bases clipped from V and 0 bases from J, the junction kept 9 bases outside the gene matches. Germline V gives CDR1 LGHNT, CDR2 FRNRAP. The CDR3 sequence is CASGLSRRDRYSYEQYF. The DNA of the CDR3 is TGTGCTAGTGGTTTGAGTAGGCGGGACAGGTACTCCTACGAGCAGTACTTC.

The DNA of the CDR3 is TGTGCCAGCAGTTCGCACCGCAGGGACACCCACTACGAGCAGTACTTC. It encodes CASSSHRRDTHYEQYF. The rearrangement uses TRBV6-5 and TRBJ2-5, with D perhaps matching TRBD1 (6 bases). The DNA end lines up better with TRBJ2-7; the J call may be wrong. The germline V gene encodes CDR1 MNHEY and CDR2 SVGAGI. There are 16 residues in the CDR3.

The chain has TRBV19 and TRBJ2-7, with D tentatively TRBD2 (5 bases). Deletions cut 4 bases from V and 2 bases from J, with 12 bases between. CDR3 length equals 14 residues. Germline CDR1 LNHDA, CDR2 SQIVND (reference sequence). The CDR3 is CASSRRRNAYEQYF. In DNA, the CDR3 is TGTGCCAGTAGTAGAAGGAGGAACGCCTACGAGCAGTACTTC.

This rearrangement joins TRBV5-8 to TRBJ1-5; 12 bases are a match to TRBD1. The CDR3 has 18 amino acids. Trimming took 5 bases from V and 2 from J; bases not matched to a gene: 11. Germline assignment: CDR1 SGHTS and CDR2 YDEGEE. The CDR3 DNA follows: TGTGCCAGCAGATTCGCCGGGACAGGGGGCGGAGGCAATCAGCCCCAGCATTTT. Amino acid sequence: CASRFAGTGGGGNQPQHF.

The rearrangement joins TRBV29-1 to TRBJ1-3, with 7 bases aligning to TRBD1. This CDR3 region has 13 residues. V trimming: 7 bases; J trimming: 0 bases; junction bases outside the gene matches: 3. CDR1 is SQVTM and CDR2 is ANQGSEA in the germline V gene. Here the CDR3 reads CSGYRGSGNTIYF. CDR3 bases: TGCAGCGGCTACAGGGGCTCTGGAAACACCATATATTTT.

The chain couples TRBV6-1 to TRBJ1-1; no definite D call. Trimming removed 5 bases at V and 0 bases at J, with 7 bases between. CDR1 and CDR2 from the germline V gene are MNHNS and SASEGT. This CDR3 spans 13 amino acids. The CDR3 sequence is CASSRSMNTEAFF. As DNA, the CDR3 is TGTGCCAGCAGTCGGTCCATGAACACTGAAGCTTTCTTT.

This clone was recorded a few times. The chain combines TRBV6-4 with TRBJ2-3; the match to TRBD1 covers 8 bases. CDR1 is MRHNA, CDR2 SNTAGT, per germline. The CDR3 sequence is 14 residues long. The V and J ends lost 6 bases and 0 bases, in that order; junction bases with no gene match: 2. As DNA, the CDR3 is TGTGCCAGCAGACAGGGGGAAAGCACAGATACGCAGTATTTT. Translation gives CASRQGESTDTQYF.

The chain recombines TRBV5-1 with TRBJ2-7; 8 bases match TRBD2. With 1 base clipped from V and 3 bases from J, the junction kept 3 bases outside the gene matches. This CDR3 has 14 residues. Germline lookup yields CDR1 SGHRS and CDR2 YFSETQ. CDR3 region: CASSLTGGDYEQYF. As DNA, the CDR3 is TGCGCCAGCAGCTTGACCGGGGGGGACTACGAGCAGTACTTC. Combining the CDR3 with reference TRBV5-1 and TRBJ2-7 gives the whole variable domain KAGVTQTPRYLIKTRGQQVTLSCSPISGHRSVSWYQQTPGQGLQFLFEYFSETQRNKGNFPGRFSGRQFSNSRSEMNVSTLELGDSALYLCASSLTGGDYEQYFGPGTRLTVT.

The chain's CDR3 is CAISNPDRAYNEQFF. The CDR3 nucleotides read TGTGCCATCAGTAACCCGGACAGAGCCTACAATGAGCAGTTCTTC. The chain employs TRBV10-3 and TRBJ2-1; D possibly corresponds to TRBD1 (6 bases). Germline V lookup: CDR1 ENHRY, CDR2 SYGVKD. The V end was cut by 5 bases, the J end by 2 bases, with 13 bases between. The CDR3 is made up of 15 amino acids.

The chain is built from TRBV5-1 and TRBJ2-3, with 10 bases fitting TRBD2. This CDR3 comprises 17 residues. Unmatched junction bases numbered 10, after V lost 0 bases and J lost 6 bases. Germline V gene lookup returns CDR1 SGHRS and CDR2 YFSETQ. DNA for the CDR3: TGCGCCAGCAGCTTGGTACTAGCGGGGCCCGCGGCGGATACGCAGTATTTT. Residues: CASSLVLAGPAADTQYF.

This clone was recorded a few times. The chain has TRBV5-1 and TRBJ2-3; TRBD2 aligns across 7 bases. The CDR3 is 14 residues long. V shed 1 base and J 1 base; nucleotides not matched to a gene: 0. Germline lookup yields CDR1 SGHRS and CDR2 YFSETQ. CDR3 amino acids: CASSLTSGTDTQYF. The CDR3 coding sequence is TGCGCCAGCAGCTTGACTAGCGGCACAGATACGCAGTATTTT.

The chain employs TRBV29-1 and TRBJ2-7, with 9 bases aligning to TRBD1. Looked up from germline, CDR1 is SQVTM and CDR2 is ANQGSEA. The CDR3 has 14 residues. V was pared by 4 bases and J by 6 bases, with 10 bases of the junction left unmatched. The CDR3 here is CSVAFGGQGLEQYF. The CDR3 DNA reads TGCAGCGTTGCGTTCGGGGGACAGGGACTCGAGCAGTACTTC.

This chain joins TRBV18 and TRBJ2-2, with 12 bases matching TRBD1. The CDR3 runs to 16 residues. Trimming at V came to 5 bases and at J to 6 bases, leaving 7 bases not matched to a gene. Germline values: CDR1 KGHSH, CDR2 LQKENI. CDR3 coding DNA: TGTGCCAGCTCAGACCCCGGGACAGGGGGCTCCGGGGAGCTGTTTTTT. Translation gives CASSDPGTGGSGELFF.

The chain carries TRBV9 and TRBJ1-2; TRBD1 aligns across 8 bases. The CDR3 contains 15 residues. CDR1 and CDR2 (germline): SGDLS, YYNGEE. Unmatched junction bases numbered 11, after V lost 5 bases and J lost 5 bases. CDR3 coding DNA: TGTGCCAGCAGTCCACCGGGACAGGTACTATATGGCTACACCTTC. Its translation: CASSPPGQVLYGYTF. The variable domain in full, with the rest retrieved from reference TRBV9 and TRBJ1-2, is DSGVTQTPKHLITATGQRVTLRCSPRSGDLSVYWYQQSLDQGLQFLIQYYNGEERAKGNILERFSAQQFPDLHSELNLSSLELGDSALYFCASSPPGQVLYGYTFGSGTRLTVV.

The chain joins TRBV29-1 to TRBJ1-4; 10 bases map to TRBD1. There are 13 residues in the CDR3. V trimming: 6 bases; J trimming: 7 bases; junction bases outside the gene matches: 5. The V gene's germline CDR1 is SQVTM and CDR2 ANQGSEA. The chain's CDR3 is CSVETGGGEKLFF. The CDR3 coding sequence is TGCAGCGTCGAGACAGGGGGCGGTGAAAAACTGTTTTTT.

The CDR3 sequence is CASSFGTETNYGYTF. The CDR3 nucleotides read TGTGCCAGCAGCTTCGGGACAGAAACTAACTATGGCTACACCTTC. This chain connects TRBV7-2 to TRBJ1-2, with 7 bases that match TRBD1. The CDR3 runs to 15 residues. V dropped 3 bases and J dropped 0; count of bases not matched to a gene: 4. Germline values: CDR1 SGHTA, CDR2 FQGNSA. The whole variable domain, remainder taken from reference TRBV7-2 and TRBJ1-2, is GAGVSQSPSNKVTEKGKDVELRCDPISGHTALYWYRQSLGQGLEFLIYFQGNSAPDKSGLPSDRFSAERTGGSVSTLTIQRTQQEDSAVYLCASSFGTETNYGYTFGSGTRLTVV.